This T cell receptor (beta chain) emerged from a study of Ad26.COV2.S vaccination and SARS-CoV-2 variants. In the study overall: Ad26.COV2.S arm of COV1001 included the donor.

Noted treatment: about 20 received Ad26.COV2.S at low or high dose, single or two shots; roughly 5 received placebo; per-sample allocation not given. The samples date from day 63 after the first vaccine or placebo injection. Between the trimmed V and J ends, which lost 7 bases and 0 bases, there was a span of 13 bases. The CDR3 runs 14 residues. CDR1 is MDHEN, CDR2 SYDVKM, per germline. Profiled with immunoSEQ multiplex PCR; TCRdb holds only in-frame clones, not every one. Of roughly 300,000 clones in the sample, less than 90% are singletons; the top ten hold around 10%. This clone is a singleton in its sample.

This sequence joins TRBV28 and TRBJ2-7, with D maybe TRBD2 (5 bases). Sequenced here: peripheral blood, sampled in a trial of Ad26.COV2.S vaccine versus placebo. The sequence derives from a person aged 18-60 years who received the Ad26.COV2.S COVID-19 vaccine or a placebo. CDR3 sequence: CASKNEGSSYEQYF. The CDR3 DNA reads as TGTGCCAGCAAAAATGAGGGAAGCTCCTACGAGCAGTACTTC.